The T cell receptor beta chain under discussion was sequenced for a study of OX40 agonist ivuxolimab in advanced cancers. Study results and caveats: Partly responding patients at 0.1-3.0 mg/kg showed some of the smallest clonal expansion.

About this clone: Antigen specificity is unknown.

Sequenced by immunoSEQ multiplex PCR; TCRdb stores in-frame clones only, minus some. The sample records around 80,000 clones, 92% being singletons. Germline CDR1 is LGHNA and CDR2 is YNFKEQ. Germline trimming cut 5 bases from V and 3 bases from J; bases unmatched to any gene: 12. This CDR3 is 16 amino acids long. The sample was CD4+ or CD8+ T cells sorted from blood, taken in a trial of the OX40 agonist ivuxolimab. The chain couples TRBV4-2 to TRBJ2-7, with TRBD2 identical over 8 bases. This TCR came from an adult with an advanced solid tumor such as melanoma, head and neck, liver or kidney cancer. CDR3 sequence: CASSGWRGEIGYEQYF. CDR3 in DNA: TGTGCCAGCAGCGGGTGGCGGGGGGAAATCGGCTACGAGCAGTACTTC.